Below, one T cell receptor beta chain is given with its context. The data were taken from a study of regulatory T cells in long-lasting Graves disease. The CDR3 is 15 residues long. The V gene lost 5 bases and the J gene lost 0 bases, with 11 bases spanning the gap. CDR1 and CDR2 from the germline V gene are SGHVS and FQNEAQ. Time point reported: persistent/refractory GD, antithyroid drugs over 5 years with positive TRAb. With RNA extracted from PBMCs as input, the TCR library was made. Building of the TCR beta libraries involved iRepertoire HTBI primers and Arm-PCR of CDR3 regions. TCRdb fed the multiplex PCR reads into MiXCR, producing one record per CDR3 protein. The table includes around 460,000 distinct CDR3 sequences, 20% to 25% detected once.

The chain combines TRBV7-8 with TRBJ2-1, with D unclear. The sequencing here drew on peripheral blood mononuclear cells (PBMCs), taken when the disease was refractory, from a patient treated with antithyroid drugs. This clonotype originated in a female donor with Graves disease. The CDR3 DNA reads TGTGCCAGCAGCAACCGGCTTAGCTCCTACAATGAGCAGTTCTTC. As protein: CASSNRLSSYNEQFF. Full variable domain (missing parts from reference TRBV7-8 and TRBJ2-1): GAGVSQSPRYKVAKRGQDVALRCDPISGHVSLFWYQQALGQGPEFLTYFQNEAQLDKSGLPSDRFFAERPEGSVSTLKIQRTQQEDSAVYLCASSNRLSSYNEQFFGPGTRLTVL.